This TCR beta chain was sequenced during a study of tumor-infiltrating lymphocytes in localized non-small cell lung cancer. For the study at large: Patients included smokers and never-smokers with various histologies, some sampled after neoadjuvant chemotherapy. Whole-study results and caveats: TCRbeta sequencing showed higher T cell infiltration in tumors than uninvolved lung.

The table came from immunoSEQ multiplex PCR; TCRdb's copy has only in-frame clones and leaves some out. In the table there are more than 7,500 clones, about 80% of which are singletons. On this clone: What it binds is not known.

The clonotype comes from a human donor with non-small cell lung cancer. Sequenced material: uninvolved lung tissue not adjacent to the tumor.

CDR3 residues: CASSILGTPQETQYF. Here the CDR3 DNA reads TGTGCCAGCTCTATCCTCGGGACTCCCCAAGAGACCCAGTACTTC. The V gene is TRBV9, the J gene TRBJ2-5; maybe TRBD2 (6 bases). Deletions cut 7 bases from V and 1 base from J, with 17 bases between. Per germline, CDR1 SGDLS and CDR2 YYNGEE. CDR3 length equals 15 residues.